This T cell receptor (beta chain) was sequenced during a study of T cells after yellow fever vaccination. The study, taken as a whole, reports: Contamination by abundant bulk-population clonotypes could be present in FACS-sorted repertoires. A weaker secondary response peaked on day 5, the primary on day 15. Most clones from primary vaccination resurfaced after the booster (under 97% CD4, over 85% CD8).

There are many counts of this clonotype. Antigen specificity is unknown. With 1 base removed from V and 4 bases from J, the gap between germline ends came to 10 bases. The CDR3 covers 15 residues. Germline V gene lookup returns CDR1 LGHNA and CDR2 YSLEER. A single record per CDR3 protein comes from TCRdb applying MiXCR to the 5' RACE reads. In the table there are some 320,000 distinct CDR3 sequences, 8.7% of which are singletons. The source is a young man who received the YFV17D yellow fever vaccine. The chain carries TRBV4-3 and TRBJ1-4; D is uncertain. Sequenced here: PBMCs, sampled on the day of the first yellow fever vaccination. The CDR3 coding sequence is TGCGCCAGCAGCCAAGTGGCGGGATTTAATGAAAAACTGTTTTTT. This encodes CASSQVAGFNEKLFF.